Listed below are T cell receptor beta chains from one sample, sequenced in a study of OX40 agonist ivuxolimab in advanced cancers. Clones were sequenced by immunoSEQ multiplex PCR, and TCRdb holds only the in-frame ones, with some missing. This table has approximately 44,000 clones, roughly 80% appearing once. Sequenced here: CD4+ or CD8+ T cells sorted from blood, sampled in a trial of the OX40 agonist ivuxolimab. The receptors stem from an adult with an advanced solid tumor such as melanoma, head and neck, liver or kidney cancer. Each CDR3 is given with its conserved first and last residue. A D gene is named only where the DNA matches it firmly. Clone size is shown for a subset of rows, as once, few, many or a class of expanded clone.

D	V	size	J	DNA	CDR3
NA	TRBV29-1	NA	TRBJ1-1	TGCAGCGTTCAAAGGGGTGGGGGGAATACTGAAGCTTTCTTT	CSVQRGGGNTEAFF
NA	TRBV18	NA	TRBJ1-3	TGTGCCAGCTCACCGGCAGGTGATACTGGAAACACCATATATTTT	CASSPAGDTGNTIYF
NA	TRBV30	NA	TRBJ1-4	TGTGCCTGGAGTCCATACTCGGGGATTAATGAAAAACTGTTTTTT	CAWSPYSGINEKLFF
TRBD1	TRBV5-8	NA	TRBJ2-3	TGTGCCAGCAGCTCCGGGACAGGGGGTAGCACAGATACGCAGTATTTT	CASSSGTGGSTDTQYF
NA	TRBV19	few	TRBJ1-5	TGTGCCAGTAGTACTTGGGGCGATAATCAGCCCCAGCATTTT	CASSTWGDNQPQHF
NA	TRBV5-1	NA	TRBJ2-2	TGCGCCAGCAGCTTGAGCCAAAACACCGGGGAGCTGTTTTTT	CASSLSQNTGELFF
NA	TRBV5-8	NA	TRBJ2-1	TGTGCCAGCAGCCTATGGGGGAGCTCCTACAATGAGCAGTTCTTC	CASSLWGSSYNEQFF
NA	TRBV5-1	NA	TRBJ2-3	TGCGCCAGCAGCTTGGCCGTCGGCACAGATACGCAGTATTTT	CASSLAVGTDTQYF
NA	TRBV28	NA	TRBJ2-7	TGTGCCAGCAGTGGGCAGTCGTCACCCTACGAGCAGTACTTC	CASSGQSSPYEQYF
NA	TRBV5-1	NA	TRBJ2-7	TGCGCCAGCAGCTTGGTAGGAGTAAACTACGAGCAGTACTTC	CASSLVGVNYEQYF
NA	TRBV7-9	NA	TRBJ2-7	TGTGCCAGCAGCTCCACAGGTCACGAGCAGTACTTC	CASSSTGHEQYF
NA	TRBV21-1	medium-sized	TRBJ2-1	TGTGCCAGCAGCAATACTAGCGGGAGGGTCAATGAGCAGTTCTTC	CASSNTSGRVNEQFF
NA	TRBV5-1	few	TRBJ1-1	TGCGCCAGCAGCTTGGGCACAGGATTGAACACTGAAGCTTTCTTT	CASSLGTGLNTEAFF
NA	TRBV29-1	NA	TRBJ1-2	TGCAGCGTTGAAGGGATCTATGGCTACACCTTC	CSVEGIYGYTF
NA	TRBV19	once	TRBJ2-2	TGTGCCAGTAGTATAACCCCATCATCCGGGGAGCTGTTTTTT	CASSITPSSGELFF
NA	TRBV5-4	NA	TRBJ1-4	TGTGCCAGCAGCTTTAGCTTCAGGGGTGAAGAAAAACTGTTTTTT	CASSFSFRGEEKLFF
TRBD1	TRBV10-3	NA	TRBJ2-7	TGTGCCATCATGGACAGGGTCTCCTACGAGCAGTACTTC	CAIMDRVSYEQYF
NA	TRBV19	few	TRBJ1-5	TGTGCCAGTAGTATGAAGGACTATAGCAATCAGCCCCAGCATTTT	CASSMKDYSNQPQHF
NA	TRBV7-8	once	TRBJ1-4	TGTGCCAGCAGCTTAGGGGGGCAGGGTAGGGAAAAACTGTTTTTT	CASSLGGQGREKLFF
TRBD2	TRBV29-1	NA	TRBJ2-3	TGCAGCACAGGACTAGCGGGAGGGCCGAATACAGATACGCAGTATTTT	CSTGLAGGPNTDTQYF
NA	TRBV19	NA	TRBJ1-3	TGTGCCAGTAGACCGACAGCGAGCGATCGCACCATATATTTT	CASRPTASDRTIYF
NA	TRBV15	NA	TRBJ2-5	TGTGCCACCAGCAGAGAGGCAGGGGAAGCCCAGTACTTC	CATSREAGEAQYF
NA	TRBV25-1	few	TRBJ2-2	TGTGCCAGCAGTGAATTTGTGGGGGGGCACCGGGAGCTGTTTTTT	CASSEFVGGHRELFF
NA	TRBV21-1	few	TRBJ2-7	TGTGCCAGCAGCCATCGTGAATCTACAGCGGTGAGCTCCTACGAGCAGTACTTC	CASSHRESTAVSSYEQYF
TRBD1	TRBV12-5	once	TRBJ2-2	TGTGCTAGTGGTTCCGGACAGGGGAACGGGGAGCTGTTTTTT	CASGSGQGNGELFF
NA	TRBV7-2	few	TRBJ1-5	TGTGCCAGCAGCCGACACCCCAATCAGCCCCAGCATTTT	CASSRHPNQPQHF
NA	TRBV7-6	few	TRBJ2-2	TGTGCCAGCAGCACCCGGGACATGAACACCGGGGAGCTGTTTTTT	CASSTRDMNTGELFF
NA	TRBV5-4	NA	TRBJ2-7	TGTGCCAGCAGCCCTGGCCTAGGTTCCGAGCAGTACTTC	CASSPGLGSEQYF
NA	TRBV7-6	NA	TRBJ1-6	TGTGCCAGCAGCCCGGAAGGTTCCTATAATTCACCCCTCCACTTT	CASSPEGSYNSPLHF
TRBD1	TRBV30	NA	TRBJ1-4	TGTGCCTGGAGAGGACAGGGGCGCAATGAAAAACTGTTTTTT	CAWRGQGRNEKLFF
TRBD1	TRBV28	few	TRBJ1-2	TGTGCCAGCTTACTCGCAGGGGGATCTGGCTACACCTTC	CASLLAGGSGYTF
NA	TRBV7-9	NA	TRBJ1-1	TGTGCCAGCAGCCCGCAGGGGCTCAACACTGAAGCTTTCTTT	CASSPQGLNTEAFF
NA	TRBV28	NA	TRBJ2-3	TGTGCCAGCAGTTTAGCCGGTAGCGGTCCGCAGTATTTT	CASSLAGSGPQYF
TRBD1	TRBV5-1	NA	TRBJ2-7	TGCGCCAGCAGCTCGGGACAGACCTACGAGCAGTACTTC	CASSSGQTYEQYF
TRBD2	TRBV27	NA	TRBJ2-7	TGTGCCAGCAGTGAGCGGGAGGCCTCCTACGAGCAGTACTTC	CASSEREASYEQYF
NA	TRBV19	NA	TRBJ1-1	TGTGCCAGTAGTATTATCGGGCAGGCGAACACTGAAGCTTTCTTT	CASSIIGQANTEAFF
NA	TRBV15	NA	TRBJ1-1	TGTGCCACCAGCAGAGATACAGAGGCGAACACTGAAGCTTTCTTT	CATSRDTEANTEAFF
TRBD1	TRBV11-3	NA	TRBJ1-2	TGTGCCAGCAGCTTACGGAGCAGGGGGCACCTCCGGGACTATGGCTACACCTTC	CASSLRSRGHLRDYGYTF
NA	TRBV29-1	NA	TRBJ2-3	TGCAGCGTGCCCGGGATGGGTAGCACAGATACGCAGTATTTT	CSVPGMGSTDTQYF
NA	TRBV30	few	TRBJ1-1	TGTGCCTGGAGTAGAGGTGTGAACACTGAAGCTTTCTTT	CAWSRGVNTEAFF
TRBD1	TRBV28	NA	TRBJ1-1	TGTGCCAGCAGAAGGGCAGGGGGAGTCACTGAAGCTTTCTTT	CASRRAGGVTEAFF
NA	TRBV10-3	NA	TRBJ1-4	TGTGCCATCAGTGAGTCCCGGACAGATTATGAAAAACTGTTTTTT	CAISESRTDYEKLFF
NA	TRBV10-2	few	TRBJ1-2	TGCGCCAGCTCTGCGGGCCCGGAATTTAACTATGGCTACACCTTC	CASSAGPEFNYGYTF
NA	TRBV28	NA	TRBJ2-5	TGTGCCAGCAGTCCTTGGCAGGGGACCGGGGAGACCCAGTACTTC	CASSPWQGTGETQYF